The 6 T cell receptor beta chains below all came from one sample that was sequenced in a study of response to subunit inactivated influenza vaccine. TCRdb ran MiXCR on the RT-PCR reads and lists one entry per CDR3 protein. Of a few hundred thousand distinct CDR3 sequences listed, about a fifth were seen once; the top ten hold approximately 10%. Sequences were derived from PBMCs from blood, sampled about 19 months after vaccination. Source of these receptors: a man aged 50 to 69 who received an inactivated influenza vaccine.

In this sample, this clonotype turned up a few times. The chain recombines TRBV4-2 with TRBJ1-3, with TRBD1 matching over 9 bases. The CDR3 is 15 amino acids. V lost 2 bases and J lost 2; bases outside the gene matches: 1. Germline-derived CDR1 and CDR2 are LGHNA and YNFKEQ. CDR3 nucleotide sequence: TGTGCCAGCAGCCAAAGGACAGGGGCTGGAAACACCATATATTTT. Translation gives CASSQRTGAGNTIYF.

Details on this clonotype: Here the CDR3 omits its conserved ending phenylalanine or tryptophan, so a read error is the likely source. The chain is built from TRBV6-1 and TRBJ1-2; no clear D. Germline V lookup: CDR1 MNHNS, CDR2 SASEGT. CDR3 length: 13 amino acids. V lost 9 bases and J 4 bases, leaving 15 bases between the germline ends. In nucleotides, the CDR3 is TGTGCCAGTGCAGAACGAGGACCCTATGGCTACACCTTA. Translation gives CASAERGPYGYTL.

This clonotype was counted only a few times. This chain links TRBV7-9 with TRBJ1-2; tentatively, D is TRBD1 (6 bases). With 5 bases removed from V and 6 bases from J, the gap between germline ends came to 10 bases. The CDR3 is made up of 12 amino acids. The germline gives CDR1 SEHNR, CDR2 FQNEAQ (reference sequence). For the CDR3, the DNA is TGTGCCAGCAGCCGCAACAGGGATGGCTACACCTTC. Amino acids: CASSRNRDGYTF.

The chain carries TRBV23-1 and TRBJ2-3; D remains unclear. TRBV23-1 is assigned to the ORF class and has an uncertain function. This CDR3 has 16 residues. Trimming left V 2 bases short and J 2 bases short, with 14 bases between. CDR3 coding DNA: TGCGCCAGCAGTCAACCGTGGGTCAGGAACACAGATACGCAGTATTTT. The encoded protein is CASSQPWVRNTDTQYF.

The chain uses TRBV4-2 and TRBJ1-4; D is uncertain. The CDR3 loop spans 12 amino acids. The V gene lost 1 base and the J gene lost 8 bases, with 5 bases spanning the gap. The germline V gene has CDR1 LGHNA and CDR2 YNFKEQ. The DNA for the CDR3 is TGTGCCAGCAGCCAAGCTCCGGAAAAACTGTTTTTT. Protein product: CASSQAPEKLFF.

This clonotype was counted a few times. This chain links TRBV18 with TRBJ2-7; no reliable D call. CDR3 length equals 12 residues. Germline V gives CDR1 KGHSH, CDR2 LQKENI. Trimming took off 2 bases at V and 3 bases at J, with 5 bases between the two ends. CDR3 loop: CASSPGDYEQYF. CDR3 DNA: TGTGCCAGCTCACCAGGGGACTACGAGCAGTACTTC. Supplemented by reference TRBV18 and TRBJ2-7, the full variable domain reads NAGVMQNPRHLVRRRGQEARLRCSPMKGHSHVYWYRQLPEEGLKFMVYLQKENIIDESGMPKERFSAEFPKEGPSILRIQQVVRGDSAAYFCASSPGDYEQYFGPGTRLTVT.